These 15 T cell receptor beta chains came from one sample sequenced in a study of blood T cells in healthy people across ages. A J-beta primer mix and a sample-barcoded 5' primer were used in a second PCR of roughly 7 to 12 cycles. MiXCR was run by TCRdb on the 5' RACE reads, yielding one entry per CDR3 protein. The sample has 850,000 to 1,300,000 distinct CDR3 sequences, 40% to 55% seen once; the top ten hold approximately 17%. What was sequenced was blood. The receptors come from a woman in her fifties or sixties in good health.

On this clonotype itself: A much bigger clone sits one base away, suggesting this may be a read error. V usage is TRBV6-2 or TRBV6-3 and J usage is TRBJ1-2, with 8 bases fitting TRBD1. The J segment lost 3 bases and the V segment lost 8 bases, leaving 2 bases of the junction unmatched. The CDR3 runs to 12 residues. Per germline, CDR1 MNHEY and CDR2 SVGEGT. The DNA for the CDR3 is TGTGCCAGCCGACAGGGGCACTATGGCTACACCTTC. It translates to CASRQGHYGYTF.

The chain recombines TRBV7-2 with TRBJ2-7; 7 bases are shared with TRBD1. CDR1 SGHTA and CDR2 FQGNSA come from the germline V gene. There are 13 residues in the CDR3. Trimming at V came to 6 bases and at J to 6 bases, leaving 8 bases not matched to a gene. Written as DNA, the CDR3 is TGTGCCAGCAGTTTGGACAGGATCAGCGAGCAGTACTTC. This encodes CASSLDRISEQYF.

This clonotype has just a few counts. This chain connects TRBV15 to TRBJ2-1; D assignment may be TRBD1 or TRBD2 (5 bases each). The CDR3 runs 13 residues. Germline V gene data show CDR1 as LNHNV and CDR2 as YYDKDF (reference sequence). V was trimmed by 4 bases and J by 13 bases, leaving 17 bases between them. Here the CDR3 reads CATSTVRGETQFF. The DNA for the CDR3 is TGTGCCACCAGCACAGTGAGGGGAGAGACCCAGTTCTTC. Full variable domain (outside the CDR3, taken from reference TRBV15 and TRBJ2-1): DAMVIQNPRYQVTQFGKPVTLSCSQTLNHNVMYWYQQKSSQAPKLLFHYYDKDFNNEADTPDNFQSRRPNTSFCFLDIRSPGLGDTAMYLCATSTVRGETQFFGPGTRLTVL.

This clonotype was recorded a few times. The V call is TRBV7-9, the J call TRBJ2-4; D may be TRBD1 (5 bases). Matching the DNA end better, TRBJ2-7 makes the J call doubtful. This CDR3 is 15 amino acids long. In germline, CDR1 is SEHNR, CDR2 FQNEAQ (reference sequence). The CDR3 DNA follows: TGTGCCAGCAGCTTAGCACAGGCCTCCGTATACGAGCAGTACTTC. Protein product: CASSLAQASVYEQYF.

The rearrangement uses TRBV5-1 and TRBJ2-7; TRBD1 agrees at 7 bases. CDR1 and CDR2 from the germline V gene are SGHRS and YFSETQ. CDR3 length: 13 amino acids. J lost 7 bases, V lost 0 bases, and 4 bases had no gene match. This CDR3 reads CASSLVTGREQYF. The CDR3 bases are TGCGCCAGCAGCTTGGTGACAGGGCGGGAGCAGTACTTC.

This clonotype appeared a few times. The chain's CDR3 is CASSLGVAGNPSYEQYF. CDR3 sequence (DNA): TGTGCCAGCAGCTTAGGGGTAGCGGGCAACCCCTCCTACGAGCAGTACTTC. The V call is TRBV7-2, the J call TRBJ2-7; 7 bases map to TRBD2. Trimming removed 1 base from V and 0 bases from J; junction bases left unmatched: 9. Germline V lookup: CDR1 SGHTA, CDR2 FQGNSA. The CDR3 consists of 17 residues.

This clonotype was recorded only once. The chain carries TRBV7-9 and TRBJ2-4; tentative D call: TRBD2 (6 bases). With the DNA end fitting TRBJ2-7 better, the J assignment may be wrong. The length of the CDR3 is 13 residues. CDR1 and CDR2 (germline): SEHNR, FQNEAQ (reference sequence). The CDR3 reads CASSYSGTAEQYF. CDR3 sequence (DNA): TGTGCCAGCAGCTACTCCGGGACTGCCGAGCAGTACTTC.

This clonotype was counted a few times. CDR3 DNA sequence: TGTGCCAGCAGCCTAGGAAGGGGAAGCGCCGAGACCCAGTACTTC. This translates into CASSLGRGSAETQYF. The chain has TRBV3-1 and TRBJ2-5; tentative D call: TRBD1 (5 bases). The germline CDR1 and CDR2 sequences are LGHDT and YNNKEL (reference sequence). CDR3 length equals 15 residues. Trimming cost V 4 bases and J 5 bases, with 17 bases left between them.

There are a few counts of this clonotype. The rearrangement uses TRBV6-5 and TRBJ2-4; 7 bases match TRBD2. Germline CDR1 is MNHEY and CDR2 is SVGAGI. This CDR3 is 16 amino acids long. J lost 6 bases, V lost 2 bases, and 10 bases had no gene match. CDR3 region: CASSYGEGPLRNIQYF. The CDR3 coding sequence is TGTGCCAGCAGTTACGGGGAGGGTCCCCTCAGAAACATTCAGTACTTC.

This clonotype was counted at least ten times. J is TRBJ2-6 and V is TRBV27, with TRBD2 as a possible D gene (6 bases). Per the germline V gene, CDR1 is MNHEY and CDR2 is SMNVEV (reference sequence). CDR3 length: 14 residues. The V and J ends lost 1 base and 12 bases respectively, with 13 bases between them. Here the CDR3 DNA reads TGTGCCAGCAGTTTATGGGGGGTGGGTTCCGTCCTGACTTTC. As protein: CASSLWGVGSVLTF.

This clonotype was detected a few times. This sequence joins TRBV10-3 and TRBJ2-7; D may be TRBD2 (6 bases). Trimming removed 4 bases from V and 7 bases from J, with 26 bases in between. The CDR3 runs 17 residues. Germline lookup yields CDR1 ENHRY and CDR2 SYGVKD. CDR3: CAISASFGASDTGEQYF. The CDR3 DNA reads TGTGCCATCAGTGCTTCCTTTGGGGCTAGCGATACGGGAGAGCAGTACTTC.

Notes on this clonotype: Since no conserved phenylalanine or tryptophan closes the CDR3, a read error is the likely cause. CDR3 bases: TGCAGCGTCGTATCGGCGAGAATCTCCTACAATGAGCAGTTCTTA. Protein product: CSVVSARISYNEQFL. The rearrangement uses TRBV29-1 and TRBJ2-1; D is uncertain. Per germline, CDR1 SQVTM and CDR2 ANQGSEA. Trimming took off 6 bases at V and 0 bases at J, with 15 bases between the two ends. The CDR3 contains 15 residues.

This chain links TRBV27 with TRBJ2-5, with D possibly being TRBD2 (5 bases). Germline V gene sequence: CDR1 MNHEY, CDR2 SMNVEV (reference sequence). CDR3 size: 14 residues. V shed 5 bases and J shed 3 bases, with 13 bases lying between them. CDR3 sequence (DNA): TGTGCCAGCAGTCTGTTAGGAGGTAAAGAGACCCAGTACTTC. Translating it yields CASSLLGGKETQYF.

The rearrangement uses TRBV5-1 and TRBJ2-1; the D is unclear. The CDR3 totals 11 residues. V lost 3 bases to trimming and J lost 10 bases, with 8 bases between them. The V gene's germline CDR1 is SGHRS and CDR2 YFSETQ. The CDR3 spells CASSWDREQFF. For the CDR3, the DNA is TGCGCCAGCAGCTGGGATAGGGAGCAGTTCTTC.

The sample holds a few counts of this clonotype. CDR3 loop: CASSPPGPGYIQYF. The CDR3 nucleotides read TGTGCCAGCAGTCCACCTGGACCTGGGTACATTCAGTACTTC. The genes are TRBV12-3 or TRBV12-4 and TRBJ2-4; D call uncertain. Trimming stripped 5 bases from V and 8 bases from J, with 16 bases between. CDR3 length: 14 amino acids.